The 24 T cell receptor beta chains below were found in one sample sequenced in a study of blood T cell repertoires in COVID-19. Clones were sequenced by immunoSEQ multiplex PCR, and TCRdb holds only the in-frame ones, with some missing. The sample has about 75,000 clones; about 87% are singletons. The sample taken for sequencing was peripheral blood. These receptors came from a human donor in a cohort sampled during active COVID-19.

The chain recombines TRBV5-1 with TRBJ2-5; tentatively, D is TRBD2 (5 bases). CDR1 is SGHRS, CDR2 YFSETQ, per germline. There are 15 residues in the CDR3. Trimming removed 3 bases from V and 4 bases from J, with 16 bases in between. The CDR3 DNA sequence: TGCGCCAGCAGCTCCGCGGGTGGGGTAGGAGAGACCCAGTACTTC. Translating it yields CASSSAGGVGETQYF.

V and J are TRBV27 and TRBJ2-1, with D maybe TRBD2 (6 bases). The CDR3 has 13 residues. V was pared by 4 bases and J by 8 bases, with 12 bases between. Germline CDR1 and CDR2: MNHEY and SMNVEV (reference sequence). CDR3 loop: CASSSRLDDEQFF. In DNA, the CDR3 is TGTGCCAGCAGTTCTAGACTAGACGATGAGCAGTTCTTC.

The rearrangement links TRBV28 to TRBJ2-1, with D maybe TRBD2 (7 bases). CDR3 size: 14 residues. Trimming stripped 7 bases from V and 2 bases from J, with 12 bases between. Germline CDR1 MDHEN, CDR2 SYDVKM. The CDR3: CASIVGGAYNEQFF. The CDR3 DNA reads as TGTGCCAGCATCGTAGGGGGGGCCTACAATGAGCAGTTCTTC.

The rearrangement joins TRBV2 to TRBJ1-6; a weak D match, TRBD1 (5 bases). The V and J ends lost 4 bases and 4 bases respectively, with 8 bases between them. The CDR3 consists of 14 residues. Germline V lookup: CDR1 SNHLY, CDR2 FYNNEI. CDR3 region: CASSVQGYNSPLHF. CDR3 bases: TGTGCCAGCAGTGTGCAGGGTTATAATTCACCCCTCCACTTT.

The chain couples TRBV19 to TRBJ2-7, with 8 bases aligning to TRBD2. V gave up 3 bases and J gave up 5 bases; unmatched junction bases: 15. The CDR3 has 17 residues. Germline V gene lookup returns CDR1 LNHDA and CDR2 SQIVND (reference sequence). This CDR3 is CASSIPPGVAGKNEQYF. The DNA of the CDR3 is TGTGCCAGTAGTATCCCTCCGGGGGTAGCGGGGAAGAACGAGCAGTACTTC. The variable domain in full, completed from reference TRBV19 and TRBJ2-7, reads DGGITQSPKYLFRKEGQNVTLSCEQNLNHDAMYWYRQDPGQGLRLIYYSQIVNDFQKGDIAEGYSVSREKKESFPLTVTSAQKNPTAFYLCASSIPPGVAGKNEQYFGPGTRLTVT.

This chain uses TRBV12-3 or TRBV12-4 with TRBJ1-4; D gene unclear. Trimming stripped 6 bases from V and 2 bases from J, with 4 bases between. The CDR3 runs to 12 residues. The DNA for the CDR3 is TGTGCCAGCAGCGGGACTAATGAAAAACTGTTTTTT. This translates into CASSGTNEKLFF.

The rearrangement joins TRBV10-3 to TRBJ2-1; the match to TRBD2 covers 9 bases. The CDR3 consists of 13 residues. V was pared by 7 bases and J by 2 bases, with 0 bases of the junction left unmatched. Germline-derived CDR1 and CDR2 are ENHRY and SYGVKD. In DNA form, the CDR3 reads TGTGCCATCACTAGCGGGGCCTACAATGAGCAGTTCTTC. It is translated as CAITSGAYNEQFF.

The rearrangement links TRBV6-5 to TRBJ1-1; D remains ambiguous. This CDR3 has 16 residues. Trimming shortened V by 0 bases and J by 0 bases, and 11 bases separated the two germline ends. Germline-derived CDR1 and CDR2 are MNHEY and SVGAGI. Here the CDR3 DNA reads TGTGCCAGCAGTTACTCCGGGAGCTTCATGAACACTGAAGCTTTCTTT. As protein: CASSYSGSFMNTEAFF.

The CDR3 loop reads CAISERRSNQPQHF. The CDR3 nucleotides are TGTGCCATCAGTGAACGGAGAAGCAATCAGCCCCAGCATTTT. The rearrangement uses TRBV10-3 and TRBJ1-5, with unresolved D. Germline values: CDR1 ENHRY, CDR2 SYGVKD. The V gene lost 3 bases and the J gene lost 1 base, with 7 bases spanning the gap. The CDR3 covers 14 residues.

The rearrangement uses TRBV18 and TRBJ1-2, with 11 positions matching TRBD1. This CDR3 has 16 amino acids. From germline, CDR1 is KGHSH and CDR2 LQKENI. The V segment lost 3 bases and the J segment 3 bases; nucleotides outside the gene matches: 6. The CDR3 sequence: CASSPKGQGADYGYTF. The CDR3 region has the DNA TGTGCCAGCTCACCGAAAGGACAGGGGGCGGACTATGGCTACACCTTC.

The chain carries TRBV3-1 (or the pseudogene TRBV3-2) and TRBJ1-1; 10 nucleotides align to TRBD1. This CDR3 contains 14 residues. CDR1 and CDR2 from the germline V gene are LGHDT and YNNKEL (reference sequence). V shed 5 bases, J shed 12 bases, and the junction held 12 bases outside the gene matches. The CDR3 reads CASSTSSGTGVSFF. CDR3 nucleotide sequence: TGTGCCAGCAGCACGAGTTCCGGGACAGGGGTGTCTTTCTTT.

The rearrangement joins TRBV20-1 to TRBJ1-3; D possibly corresponds to TRBD1 (6 bases). The CDR3 has 14 residues. Trimming took 3 bases from V and 1 from J, leaving 10 bases between them. From germline, CDR1 is DFQATT and CDR2 SNEGSKA (reference sequence). For the CDR3, the DNA is TGCAGTGCTAGTGGGGGCGCTTCTGGAAACACCATATATTTT. As protein: CSASGGASGNTIYF.

V gene TRBV5-1 combines with J gene TRBJ1-2; 7 nucleotides line up with TRBD1. The CDR3 spans 16 residues. The junction had 16 bases not matched to a gene; V was cut back by 9 bases and J by 2 bases. CDR1 is SGHRS, CDR2 YFSETQ, per germline. CDR3 sequence (DNA): TGCGCCACCAGGGCGAACCCGGGACAGATAAACTATGGCTACACCTTC. It specifies CATRANPGQINYGYTF.

The chain joins TRBV6-6 to TRBJ1-5, with 8 bases fitting TRBD1. The CDR3 covers 14 residues. From germline, CDR1 is MNHNY and CDR2 SVGAGI (reference sequence). The V and J ends lost 6 bases and 6 bases, in that order; junction bases with no gene match: 7. CDR3: CASRVDRAVQPQHF. The CDR3 DNA reads as TGTGCCAGCAGGGTGGACAGGGCTGTTCAGCCCCAGCATTTT.

CDR3 amino acids: CAWSVPTPSSGNTIYF. The CDR3 DNA follows: TGTGCCTGGAGTGTCCCGACTCCGAGCTCTGGAAACACCATATATTTT. V gene TRBV30 combines with J gene TRBJ1-3, with D uncertain. The CDR3 consists of 16 residues. The germline V gene has CDR1 GTSNPN and CDR2 SVGIG (reference sequence). V dropped 0 bases and J dropped 0 bases, with 12 bases sitting between them.

The J gene is TRBJ1-2, the V gene TRBV6-4; D not resolved. The V and J ends lost 3 bases and 8 bases respectively, with 19 bases between them. The CDR3 sequence is 15 residues long. The V gene's germline CDR1 is MRHNA and CDR2 SNTAGT. The CDR3 here is CASSEFFGQASGYTF. CDR3 DNA sequence: TGTGCCAGCAGTGAATTTTTTGGGCAGGCATCCGGCTACACCTTC.

The chain couples TRBV5-5 to TRBJ1-2; D not resolved. Germline V gene lookup returns CDR1 SGHKS and CDR2 YYEKEE (reference sequence). V was pared by 1 base and J by 4 bases, with 11 bases between. This CDR3 is built from 14 residues. The CDR3 sequence is CASSLILSLYGYTF. CDR3 in DNA: TGTGCCAGCAGCTTGATCCTAAGTCTCTATGGCTACACCTTC.

The chain employs TRBV19 and TRBJ1-1; 7 nucleotides agree with TRBD1. The CDR3 extends over 16 amino acids. The germline V gene has CDR1 LNHDA and CDR2 SQIVND (reference sequence). With 4 bases clipped from V and 1 base from J, the junction kept 9 bases outside the gene matches. The CDR3 DNA is TGTGCCAGTAGTACCCTAAGCAGGGGGACGAACACTGAAGCTTTCTTT. Its protein is CASSTLSRGTNTEAFF.

The V gene is TRBV7-2, the J gene TRBJ1-5; D gene ambiguous. This CDR3 is 12 amino acids long. Germline V gene data show CDR1 as SGHTA and CDR2 as FQGNSA. V lost 2 bases and J 7 bases, leaving 6 bases between the germline ends. Here the CDR3 DNA reads TGTGCCAGCAGCTTAAATGGCCAGCCCCAGCATTTT. Translating it yields CASSLNGQPQHF.

The chain carries TRBV2 and TRBJ2-1, with TRBD2 matching over 11 bases. This CDR3 is 15 amino acids long. CDR1 SNHLY and CDR2 FYNNEI come from the germline V gene. Germline trimming cut 6 bases from V and 2 bases from J; bases unmatched to any gene: 3. This CDR3 reads CASRLAGGPYNEQFF. The CDR3 DNA follows: TGTGCCAGCAGGTTAGCGGGAGGGCCCTACAATGAGCAGTTCTTC.

In its sample, this clone was seen once. This sequence joins TRBV6-5 and TRBJ2-5, with D possibly matching TRBD2 (6 bases). The CDR3 spans 14 residues. Germline CDR1 and CDR2: MNHEY and SVGAGI. V was shortened by 2 bases and J by 1 base, with 8 bases between the two germline ends. CDR3 protein: CASSYRGSQETQYF. In DNA, the CDR3 is TGTGCCAGCAGTTACCGGGGGAGCCAAGAGACCCAGTACTTC.

The chain carries TRBV19 and TRBJ1-1, with TRBD1 matching over 9 bases. V lost 3 bases, J lost 7 bases, and 3 bases stayed unmatched. Germline values: CDR1 LNHDA, CDR2 SQIVND (reference sequence). The CDR3 sequence is 13 residues long. The CDR3 nucleotides are TGTGCCAGTAGTATTAGGACAGGGGTTGAAGCTTTCTTT. Translation: CASSIRTGVEAFF.

A remark on this clone: At one of its ends the junction is not consistent with the germline gene, which may arise from a read error. The rearrangement uses TRBV7-3 and TRBJ2-3; D is unresolved. CDR3 size: 15 residues. CDR1 and CDR2 (germline): SGHTA, FQGTGA. The CDR3 reads CANSLVFTSTDTQYF. The DNA for the CDR3 is TGTGCCAACAGCTTAGTCTTTACTAGCACAGATACGCAGTATTTT.

This chain joins TRBV5-4 and TRBJ2-2, with 8 bases that match TRBD1. After removal of 4 bases from V and 4 bases from J, the junction contained 3 bases not matched to a gene. The germline gives CDR1 SGHNT, CDR2 YYREEE (reference sequence). CDR3 size: 14 residues. CDR3 DNA: TGTGCCAGCAGCACGGACAGGGCCACCGGGGAGCTGTTTTTT. Translation: CASSTDRATGELFF.